The 24 T cell receptor delta chains in this list originate from one sample, sequenced in a study of Vδ1+ human thymocytes. The study's findings and limits: Thymic TRG and TRD repertoires appeared highly polyclonal.

The template was reverse-transcribed extracted RNA. CDR3 amplicons came from multiplex PCR with pooled V-gene forward and constant-region reverse primers. TCRdb re-called the multiplex PCR reads through CATT. The sample has about 25,000 delta-chain clones, under 8.5% seen once; the top ten hold around 0.99%. These receptors' antigens are unknown. Sequenced: Vdelta1+ gamma-delta thymocytes from the thymus. Subset reported: FACS-sorted CD3+ TCRalphabeta- TCRVdelta1+ TCRVdelta2- thymocytes. These receptors originate from a girl less than two years old who had congenital heart surgery.

Comment on this clone: Other nucleotide sequences in the sample specify the same CDR3. The chain has TRDV1 and TRDJ1; D gene uncertain. CDR1 and CDR2 (germline): TSWWSYY, QGS. The germline V and J ends were trimmed by 4 bases and 7 bases, with 10 bases remaining between them. The CDR3 has 12 residues. The CDR3 spells CALGAIPAKLIF. The CDR3 DNA is TGTGCTCTTGGGGCCATTCCGGCTAAACTCATCTTT.

V is TRDV1 and J is TRDJ1; the match to TRDD2 covers 7 bases. The trim removed 4 bases at V and 7 bases at J, leaving 21 bases unmatched. There are 18 residues in the CDR3. Germline CDR1 and CDR2: TSWWSYY and QGS. CDR3 amino acids: CALGAPNSYARRGGKLIF. The DNA of the CDR3 is TGTGCTCTTGGGGCTCCAAATTCCTACGCGAGAAGGGGAGGTAAACTCATCTTT.

This chain links TRDV1 with TRDJ1, with TRDD3 matching over 7 bases. CDR1 TSWWSYY and CDR2 QGS come from the germline V gene. The CDR3 is 19 amino acids. With V trimmed by 1 base and J by 0 bases, 14 bases remained unmatched. CDR3 nucleotide sequence: TGTGCTCTTGGGGAACCCCCATTCCACGCGGGGGGATACACCGATAAACTCATCTTT. Translating it yields CALGEPPFHAGGYTDKLIF.

V and J are TRDV1 and TRDJ1; 7 bases are a match to TRDD3. Germline CDR1 TSWWSYY, CDR2 QGS. There are 18 residues in the CDR3. Unmatched junction bases numbered 13, after V lost 2 bases and J lost 1 base. The DNA of the CDR3 is TGTGCTCTTGGGGAATCGACGCCCGACTGGGGAACCACCGATAAACTCATCTTT. It translates to CALGESTPDWGTTDKLIF.

The rearrangement links TRDV1 to TRDJ1, with 13 bases lining up with TRDD3. Germline-derived CDR1 and CDR2 are TSWWSYY and QGS. This CDR3 has 16 amino acids. V lost 4 bases, J lost 8 bases, and 10 bases stayed unmatched. The CDR3 loop reads CALGGRTGGYAGKLIF. CDR3 DNA sequence: TGTGCTCTTGGGGGGCGTACTGGGGGATACGCCGGGAAACTCATCTTT.

The genes are TRDV1 and TRDJ1; 7 bases line up with TRDD2. The CDR3 totals 20 residues. V lost 0 bases and J lost 3; bases outside the gene matches: 19. CDR1 is TSWWSYY and CDR2 is QGS in the germline V gene. The CDR3 reads CALGELSPSSGHGCPDKLIF. For the CDR3, the DNA is TGTGCTCTTGGGGAACTTTCACCTTCCTCTGGTCATGGGTGTCCCGATAAACTCATCTTT.

The J gene is TRDJ1; the V gene was not called; TRDD3, the D gene given by the table, was not confirmed from the DNA. This CDR3 has 20 residues. CDR3 residues: CALGERHPVPPLGWADKLIF. The CDR3 DNA reads TGTGCTCTTGGGGAACGTCACCCTGTCCCCCCGCTGGGTTGGGCCGATAAACTCATCTTT.

The J gene is TRDJ1, the V gene TRDV1, with TRDD3 matching 7 bases. This CDR3 has 19 amino acids. Germline CDR1 and CDR2: TSWWSYY and QGS. Losses at the gene ends were 0 bases for V and 2 bases for J; bases not matched to a gene: 15. The CDR3 loop is CALGELLTSSEGITDKLIF. The CDR3 region has the DNA TGTGCTCTTGGGGAACTACTTACTTCATCGGAGGGGATAACCGATAAACTCATCTTT.

This clone was seen a handful of times. This rearrangement joins TRDV1 to TRDJ1; D possibly corresponds to TRDD2 (6 bases). Per the germline V gene, CDR1 is TSWWSYY and CDR2 is QGS. This CDR3 region has 14 residues. Trimming stripped 3 bases from V and 1 base from J, with 9 bases between. The CDR3 is CALGDLPITDKLIF. CDR3 nucleotide sequence: TGTGCTCTTGGGGACCTTCCCATCACCGATAAACTCATCTTT.

The chain links TRDV1 to TRDJ1; 7 nucleotides align to TRDD3. The CDR3 contains 17 residues. The V segment lost 7 bases and the J segment 0 bases; nucleotides outside the gene matches: 14. Germline V lookup: CDR1 TSWWSYY, CDR2 QGS. The CDR3 DNA follows: TGTGCTCTTGCGCCCTCTTACTGGGGATGTTACACCGATAAACTCATCTTT. It yields the protein CALAPSYWGCYTDKLIF.

The V call is TRDV1, the J call TRDJ1; TRDD3 agrees at 12 bases. The CDR3 contains 18 residues. Trimming removed 2 bases from V and 1 base from J; junction bases left unmatched: 8. CDR1 and CDR2 (germline): TSWWSYY, QGS. The CDR3 coding sequence is TGTGCTCTTGGGGAATCTACTGGGGGATACCGAAGCACCGATAAACTCATCTTT. This sequence encodes CALGESTGGYRSTDKLIF.

This clone has more than one count but fewer than ten. V and J are TRDV1 and TRDJ1, with TRDD3 matching over 9 bases. Germline V gene data show CDR1 as TSWWSYY and CDR2 as QGS. The CDR3 covers 18 residues. V lost 4 bases and J lost 0; bases outside the gene matches: 12. CDR3 bases: TGTGCTCTTGGGGGACCTGGGGTACTGGGGGAAGACACCGATAAACTCATCTTT. Translated, it gives CALGGPGVLGEDTDKLIF.

On this clone: Other DNA sequences within the sample encode an identical CDR3. The rearrangement uses TRDV1 and TRDJ1, with TRDD3 identical over 10 bases. The CDR3 is 17 amino acids. V dropped 4 bases and J dropped 2; count of bases not matched to a gene: 10. CDR1 is TSWWSYY, CDR2 QGS, per germline. This CDR3 reads CALGGVLVLGDTDKLIF. The CDR3 DNA reads as TGTGCTCTTGGGGGAGTCCTCGTACTGGGGGATACCGATAAACTCATCTTT.

This chain connects TRDV1 to TRDJ1; the D is unclear. Deletions cut 4 bases from V and 0 bases from J, with 12 bases between. Germline loops: CDR1 TSWWSYY, CDR2 QGS. The CDR3 totals 15 residues. The CDR3, as DNA: TGTGCTCTTGGGGGATGTTGTTTCTACACCGATAAACTCATCTTT. Translated, it gives CALGGCCFYTDKLIF.

The chain has TRDV1 and TRDJ1; TRDD3 matches 7 bases. The J gene comes from matching the DNA to germline here; TCRdb lacks it. This CDR3 comprises 19 residues. Germline CDR1 is TSWWSYY and CDR2 is QGS. The V gene end was trimmed by 2 bases and the J gene end by 2 bases; junction bases not matched to a gene: 17. In DNA, the CDR3 is TGTGCTCTTGGGGAAGGGGCCGTATTCTGGGGATATGAGACCGATAAACTCATCTTT. Translating it yields CALGEGAVFWGYETDKLIF.

There are a few counts of this clone. The chain carries TRDV1 and TRDJ1; TRDD3 aligns across 11 bases. This CDR3 has 18 residues. Trimming removed 3 bases from V and 3 bases from J; junction bases left unmatched: 12. Germline lookup yields CDR1 TSWWSYY and CDR2 QGS. The CDR3 loop reads CALGDSTWGIQYADKLIF. In nucleotides, the CDR3 is TGTGCTCTTGGGGATTCTACCTGGGGGATACAGTACGCCGATAAACTCATCTTT.

V and J are TRDV1 and TRDJ1, with 9 bases lining up with TRDD3. The germline V gene has CDR1 TSWWSYY and CDR2 QGS. The CDR3 is 15 amino acids. J lost 5 bases, V lost 5 bases, and 9 bases had no gene match. CDR3 residues: CALGTKYGDTDKLIF. The CDR3 DNA is TGTGCTCTTGGGACCAAATACGGGGATACGGATAAACTCATCTTT.

The sample holds a few counts of this clone. The gene calls are TRDV1 and TRDJ1; 12 nucleotides agree with TRDD3. The germline V gene encodes CDR1 TSWWSYY and CDR2 QGS. The CDR3 contains 20 residues. The junction had 13 bases not matched to a gene; V was cut back by 2 bases and J by 0 bases. CDR3 loop: CALGEFGSPTGGYYTDKLIF. CDR3 DNA: TGTGCTCTTGGGGAATTTGGTTCCCCTACTGGGGGATACTACACCGATAAACTCATCTTT.

This clone was counted a few times. This sequence joins TRDV1 and TRDJ1, with 10 bases aligning to TRDD3. In germline, CDR1 is TSWWSYY, CDR2 QGS. The CDR3 is 20 residues long. V lost 2 bases and J lost 0; bases outside the gene matches: 15. Here the CDR3 DNA reads TGTGCTCTTGGGGAATTCCCTTCCACCCGGGGGATACGGTACACCGATAAACTCATCTTT. Protein: CALGEFPSTRGIRYTDKLIF.

A note on this clone: This CDR3 is also generated by other DNA sequences in the sample. The chain has TRDV1 and TRDJ1; 8 nucleotides match TRDD3. This CDR3 is 18 amino acids long. J lost 0 bases, V lost 0 bases, and 9 bases had no gene match. The V gene's germline CDR1 is TSWWSYY and CDR2 QGS. CDR3 nucleotides: TGTGCTCTTGGGGAACTAACGGAATACTGGGGGGACACCGATAAACTCATCTTT. Translated: CALGELTEYWGDTDKLIF.

J is TRDJ1 and V is TRDV1; TRDD3 agrees at 9 bases. Germline CDR1 reads TSWWSYY; CDR2 reads QGS. The CDR3 covers 20 residues. J gave up 0 bases and V 4 bases, and 18 bases lay outside the gene matches. CDR3 amino acids: CALGVLFLLGETPYTDKLIF. CDR3 DNA sequence: TGTGCTCTTGGGGTACTTTTTTTACTGGGGGAAACACCGTACACCGATAAACTCATCTTT.

This chain uses TRDV1 with TRDJ1, with 9 bases fitting TRDD3. Germline V gene lookup returns CDR1 TSWWSYY and CDR2 QGS. V dropped 4 bases and J dropped 3; count of bases not matched to a gene: 15. The CDR3 runs 18 residues. The CDR3 spells CALGGSRMKWGIADKLIF. CDR3 bases: TGTGCTCTTGGGGGATCTAGGATGAAATGGGGGATAGCCGATAAACTCATCTTT.

This clone has more than one count but fewer than ten. The chain recombines TRDV1 with TRDJ1, with 11 positions matching TRDD3. The CDR3 runs 25 residues. Germline values: CDR1 TSWWSYY, CDR2 QGS. V lost 1 base, J lost 0 bases, and 28 bases stayed unmatched. The CDR3 coding sequence is TGTGCTCTTGGGGAACAAACTGCGTTATCTAGGAACTGGGGGATAAGGCGCGTGTACACCGATAAACTCATCTTT. This encodes CALGEQTALSRNWGIRRVYTDKLIF.

This clone was found a few times. This chain links TRDV1 with TRDJ2; perhaps D is TRDD1 or TRDD3 (5 bases each). Germline V CDR1 and CDR2: TSWWSYY, QGS. CDR3 length: 17 residues. The ends were cut back, 4 bases at V and 1 base at J, with 16 bases in the middle. In DNA, the CDR3 is TGTGCTCTTGGGGGGCAAAAAATACGGAATTTGACAGCACAACTCTTCTTT. This sequence encodes CALGGQKIRNLTAQLFF.